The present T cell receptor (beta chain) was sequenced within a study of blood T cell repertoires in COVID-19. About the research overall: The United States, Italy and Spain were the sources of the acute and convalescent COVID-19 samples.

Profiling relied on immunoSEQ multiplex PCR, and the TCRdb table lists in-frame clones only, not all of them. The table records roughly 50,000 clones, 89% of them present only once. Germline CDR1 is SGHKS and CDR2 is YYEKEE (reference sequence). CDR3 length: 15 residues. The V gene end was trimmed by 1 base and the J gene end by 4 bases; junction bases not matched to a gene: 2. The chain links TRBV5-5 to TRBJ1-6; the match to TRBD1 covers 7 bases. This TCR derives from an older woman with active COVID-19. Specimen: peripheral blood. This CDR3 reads CASSLSRGYNSPLHF. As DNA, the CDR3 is TGTGCCAGCAGCTTGTCCAGGGGGTATAATTCACCCCTCCACTTT.